This T cell receptor beta chain was captured in a study of blood T cell repertoires in COVID-19 (TCRdb year 2020). Describing the broader study: Samples covering the acute and convalescent phases of COVID-19 were provided by collaborators in the United States, Italy and Spain. The material from the prospective study consisted of cDNA or gDNA derived from T cells, B-cell-depleted T cells, or PBMCs. Deeply sampled blood TCRbeta repertoires from subjects exposed to, actively infected with, or recovered from COVID-19 were included in the dataset. The repertoires were released in a freely available public database intended as a resource for research on the immune response to SARS-CoV-2. Samples were obtained from the ongoing ImmuneRACE study (first 160 participants) and from about 1,300 subjects provided by 6 global collaborators. Sample metadata almost always included a de-identified subject ID, COVID-19 status, age in years and sex. Where available, HLA class I and class II types were obtained from metadata supplied by the sample provider rather than from assay-based typing. On the study overall, not on this receptor specifically: Clinical and demographic metadata were provided uncurated, with the amount varying by source and participant.

About this clone itself: Its antigen remains unidentified. Base quality data are lacking; no much larger clone is found one base away.

Another Seattle source contributed samples from volunteer blood donors who had recovered from COVID-19. Whole blood was collected in K2EDTA tubes by collaborating institutions according to the institutions' own protocols. For TCRbeta analysis, collaborator samples were shipped as frozen whole blood, as isolated PBMCs, or as DNA extracted from either sample type. TCRbeta CDR3 regions were amplified from genomic DNA by means of the immunoSEQ Assay, a bias-controlled multiplex PCR. From the authors' description of their analysis: The number of nucleated cells in each sample was estimated from the amplification of reference gene primers within the assay. To quantify the absolute abundance of each unique TCRbeta CDR3 rearrangement, sequence reads were collapsed and filtered. For each sample, productive Simpson clonality was calculated as the square root of Simpson's diversity index over productive rearrangements. TCRdb carries this immuneACCESS record with in-frame sequences only. Its versions omit some clonotypes, under half of them owing to an unresolved V gene in the studies checked, with the rest unexplained. The V and J calls and clone size were taken over from that table, and D and trimming were inferred from the DNA. The sample data list roughly 250,000 clones, and roughly 86% of these were observed just once. The top ten clonotypes cover roughly 9.8% of the sample.

Looking up the germline V gene (reference sequence) yields CDR1 LGHDT and CDR2 YNNKEL. There are 19 amino acids in the CDR3, from cysteine to phenylalanine inclusive. CDR3 DNA is the only sequence kept; it has 57 bases, read in frame from the first base. V ends up 0 bases short and J 0 bases short, with an unmatched junction base count of 7. This receptor was obtained from a man aged 35 to 55 who had recovered from COVID-19. Sequencing was performed on peripheral blood. This sequence uses TRBV3-1 (or the pseudogene TRBV3-2) and TRBJ2-1, with 11 bases aligning to TRBD2. The CDR3 loop reads CASSQEGLAGGPSYNEQFF. The DNA reads TGTGCCAGCAGCCAAGAAGGGCTAGCGGGGGGTCCCTCCTACAATGAGCAGTTCTTC.